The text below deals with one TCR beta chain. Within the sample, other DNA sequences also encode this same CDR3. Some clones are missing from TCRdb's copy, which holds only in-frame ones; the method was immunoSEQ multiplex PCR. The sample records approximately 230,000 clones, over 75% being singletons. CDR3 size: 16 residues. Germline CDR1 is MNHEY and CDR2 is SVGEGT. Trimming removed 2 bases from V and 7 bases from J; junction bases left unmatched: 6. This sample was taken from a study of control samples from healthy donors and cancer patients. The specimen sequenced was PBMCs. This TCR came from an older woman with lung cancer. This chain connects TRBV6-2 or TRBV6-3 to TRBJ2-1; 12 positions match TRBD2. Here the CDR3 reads CASSYELAGGRNEQFF. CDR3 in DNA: TGTGCCAGCAGTTACGAACTAGCGGGAGGTCGGAATGAGCAGTTCTTC.